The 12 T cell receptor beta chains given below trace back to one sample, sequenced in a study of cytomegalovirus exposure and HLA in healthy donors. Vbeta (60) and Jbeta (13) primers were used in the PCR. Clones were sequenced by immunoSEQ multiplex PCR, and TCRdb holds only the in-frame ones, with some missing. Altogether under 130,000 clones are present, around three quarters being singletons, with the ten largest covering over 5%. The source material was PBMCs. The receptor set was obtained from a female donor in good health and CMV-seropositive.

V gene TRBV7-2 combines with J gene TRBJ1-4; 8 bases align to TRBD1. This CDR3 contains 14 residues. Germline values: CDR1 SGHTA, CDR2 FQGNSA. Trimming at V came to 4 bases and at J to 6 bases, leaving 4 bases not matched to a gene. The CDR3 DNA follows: TGTGCCAGCAGCTACCACAGGGGGGATGAAAAACTGTTTTTT. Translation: CASSYHRGDEKLFF.

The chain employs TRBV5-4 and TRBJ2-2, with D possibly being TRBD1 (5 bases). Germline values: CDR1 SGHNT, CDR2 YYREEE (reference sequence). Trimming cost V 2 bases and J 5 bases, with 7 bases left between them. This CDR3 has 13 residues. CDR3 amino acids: CASSLDRTGELFF. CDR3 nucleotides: TGTGCCAGCAGCTTAGACAGAACCGGGGAGCTGTTTTTT.

CDR3 nucleotides: TGTGCCTGGGCTACCGGGACAGGGTCCTACAATGAGCAGTTCTTC. Protein sequence: CAWATGTGSYNEQFF. The rearrangement links TRBV30 to TRBJ2-1; TRBD1 agrees at 9 bases. The germline gives CDR1 GTSNPN, CDR2 SVGIG (reference sequence). The CDR3 has 15 residues. V shed 5 bases, J shed 1 base, and the junction held 6 bases outside the gene matches.

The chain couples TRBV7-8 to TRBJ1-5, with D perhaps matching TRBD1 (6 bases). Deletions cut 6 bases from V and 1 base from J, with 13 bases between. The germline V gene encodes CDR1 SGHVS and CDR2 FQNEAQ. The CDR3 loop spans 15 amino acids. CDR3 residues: CASRRGGISNQPQHF. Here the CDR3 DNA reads TGTGCCAGCAGGAGAGGGGGTATAAGCAATCAGCCCCAGCATTTT. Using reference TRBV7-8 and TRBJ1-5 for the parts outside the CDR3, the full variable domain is GAGVSQSPRYKVAKRGQDVALRCDPISGHVSLFWYQQALGQGPEFLTYFQNEAQLDKSGLPSDRFFAERPEGSVSTLKIQRTQQEDSAVYLCASRRGGISNQPQHFGDGTRLSIL.

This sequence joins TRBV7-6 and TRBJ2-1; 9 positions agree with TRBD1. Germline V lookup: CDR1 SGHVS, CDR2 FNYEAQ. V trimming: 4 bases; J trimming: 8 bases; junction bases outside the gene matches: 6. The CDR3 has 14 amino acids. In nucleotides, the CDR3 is TGTGCCAGCAGCTCCCACAGGGGGCCCCATGAGCAGTTCTTC. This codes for CASSSHRGPHEQFF.

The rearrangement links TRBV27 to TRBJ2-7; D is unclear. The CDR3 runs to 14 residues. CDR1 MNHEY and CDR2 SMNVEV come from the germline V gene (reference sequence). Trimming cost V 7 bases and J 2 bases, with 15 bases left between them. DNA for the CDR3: TGTGCCAGCATCTTAGACATCTTCGCCTACGAGCAGTACTTC. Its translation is CASILDIFAYEQYF.

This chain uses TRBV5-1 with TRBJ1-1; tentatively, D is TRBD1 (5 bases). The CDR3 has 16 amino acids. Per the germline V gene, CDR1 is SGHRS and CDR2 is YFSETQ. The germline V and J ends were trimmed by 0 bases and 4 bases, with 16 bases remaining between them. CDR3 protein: CASSLGMGPSGTEAFF. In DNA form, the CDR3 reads TGCGCCAGCAGCTTGGGCATGGGGCCGTCGGGCACTGAAGCTTTCTTT.

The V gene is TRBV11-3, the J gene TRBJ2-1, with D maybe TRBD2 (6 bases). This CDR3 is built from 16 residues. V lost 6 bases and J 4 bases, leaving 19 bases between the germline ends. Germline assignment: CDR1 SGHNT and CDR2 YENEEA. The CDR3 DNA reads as TGTGCCAGCAGTTTGGAAGGGGACTTTCAATACAATGAGCAGTTCTTC. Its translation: CASSLEGDFQYNEQFF.

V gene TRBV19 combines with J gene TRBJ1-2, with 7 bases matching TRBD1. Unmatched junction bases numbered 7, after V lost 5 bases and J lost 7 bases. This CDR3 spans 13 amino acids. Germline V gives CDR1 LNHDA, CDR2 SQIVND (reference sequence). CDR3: CASSPTGFSGYTF. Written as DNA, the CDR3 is TGTGCCAGTAGTCCGACAGGGTTTAGTGGCTACACCTTC.

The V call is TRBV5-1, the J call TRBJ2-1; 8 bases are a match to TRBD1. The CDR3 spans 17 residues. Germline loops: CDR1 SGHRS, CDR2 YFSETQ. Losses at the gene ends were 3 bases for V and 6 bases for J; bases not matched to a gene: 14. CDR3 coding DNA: TGCGCCAGCAGCTCCCTCGGGGCAGGGGGCGCTCTCAATGAGCAGTTCTTC. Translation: CASSSLGAGGALNEQFF. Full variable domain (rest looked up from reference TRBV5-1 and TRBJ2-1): KAGVTQTPRYLIKTRGQQVTLSCSPISGHRSVSWYQQTPGQGLQFLFEYFSETQRNKGNFPGRFSGRQFSNSRSEMNVSTLELGDSALYLCASSSLGAGGALNEQFFGPGTRLTVL.

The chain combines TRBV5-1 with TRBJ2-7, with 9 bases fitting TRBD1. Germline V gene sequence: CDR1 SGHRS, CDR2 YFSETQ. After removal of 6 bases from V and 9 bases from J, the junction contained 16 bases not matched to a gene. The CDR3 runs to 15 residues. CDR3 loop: CASNWATGGSGVQYF. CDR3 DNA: TGCGCCAGCAACTGGGCGACAGGGGGGTCCGGGGTGCAGTACTTC.

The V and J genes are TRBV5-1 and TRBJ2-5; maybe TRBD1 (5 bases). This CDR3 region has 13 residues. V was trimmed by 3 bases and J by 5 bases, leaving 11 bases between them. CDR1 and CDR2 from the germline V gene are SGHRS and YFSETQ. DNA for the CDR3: TGCGCCAGCAGCTCTACAGGTCCGGAGACCCAGTACTTC. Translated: CASSSTGPETQYF.